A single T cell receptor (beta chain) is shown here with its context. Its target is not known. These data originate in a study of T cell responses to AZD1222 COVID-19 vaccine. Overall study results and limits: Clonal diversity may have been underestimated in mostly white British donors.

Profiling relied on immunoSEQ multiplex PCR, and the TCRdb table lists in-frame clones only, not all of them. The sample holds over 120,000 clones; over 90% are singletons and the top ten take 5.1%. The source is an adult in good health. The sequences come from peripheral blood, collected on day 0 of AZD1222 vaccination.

The CDR3 is CASLGTSGRSSYNEQFF. Written as DNA, the CDR3 is TGCGCCAGCCTCGGGACTAGCGGGAGGAGCTCCTACAATGAGCAGTTCTTC. The chain couples TRBV10-2 to TRBJ2-1; 15 bases are shared with TRBD2. This CDR3 contains 17 residues. Germline V lookup: CDR1 WSHSY, CDR2 SAAADI. Trimming removed 8 bases from V and 0 bases from J; junction bases left unmatched: 5.